The clone carrying this TCR beta chain was observed once. The antigen remains unidentified. Mismatch with germline at one junction end may stem from a read error. This CDR3 is built from 16 residues. Germline V CDR1 and CDR2: LGHNA, YNFKEQ. The data derive from a study of tumor and adjacent non-tumor tissue in lung cancer. In the study overall: Patients comprised roughly 12 adenocarcinoma, a couple of squamous cell carcinoma and 1 small cell lung cancer.

RNA was extracted from bulk tissue without any cell sorting. Broader study findings: In normal lung, the top 100 clones were significantly more dominant than in tumor.

A modified ARM-PCR protocol with three rounds of nested PCR amplified TCRbeta. TCRdb processed the multiplex PCR reads anew with MiXCR; each CDR3 protein has one entry. Among fewer than 120,000 distinct CDR3 sequences listed, about 87% were seen once. Sequencing used lung tumor tissue. This TCR derives from a man between 65 and 85 years old with non-small cell lung cancer. The genes are TRBV4-2 and TRBJ2-3, with a possible D match to TRBD2 (6 bases). CDR3 loop: CTSSQVRAEGLDTQYF. The CDR3, as DNA: TGTACCAGTAGCCAGGTTCGGGCGGAGGGGCTTGATACGCAGTATTTT.